This T cell receptor (beta chain) was retrieved from a study of cytomegalovirus exposure and HLA in healthy donors. The protocol was immunoSEQ multiplex PCR, while the TCRdb copy is restricted to in-frame clones and leaves out a portion. The sample yields some 330,000 clones, approximately 90% seen once. Germline V gene sequence: CDR1 PRHDT, CDR2 FYEKMQ (reference sequence). The CDR3 is 11 amino acids. Trimming pared 5 bases from V and 4 bases from J, leaving 5 bases between. This sequence was found in a woman under 30 in good health and CMV-seronegative. The sequenced sample consisted of PBMCs. This sequence joins TRBV13 and TRBJ2-5; no reliable D call. The CDR3 DNA sequence: TGTGCCAGCAGCCAGGTAGAGACCCAGTACTTC. Residues: CASSQVETQYF.